This is a list of T cell receptor beta chains from one sample in a study of CD8 T cells in Susac syndrome. One entry per CDR3 protein results from TCRdb running MiXCR on the immunoSEQ multiplex PCR reads. The profile shows about 250,000 distinct CDR3 sequences, approximately 92% of them singletons. Sequencing was performed on CD4+ T cells from PBMCs. Receptors originate from a human donor with multiple sclerosis. Each CDR3 is given with its conserved first and last residue. D genes are given only for firm matches. Size is stated for part of the rows, as once, few or many counts, or as a class when the clone is expanded.

size	V	J	D	CDR3	DNA
NA	TRBV11-2	TRBJ1-3	TRBD1	CASSWTGTSGNTIYF	TGTGCCAGCAGCTGGACAGGGACTAGTGGAAACACCATATATTTT
NA	TRBV10-3	TRBJ2-3	NA	CAIRVSTDTQYF	TGTGCCATCAGAGTATCGACAGATACGCAGTATTTT
NA	TRBV6-5	TRBJ2-1	NA	CASSYSNSMSYNEQFF	TGTGCCAGCAGTTACTCGAACTCGATGTCCTACAATGAGCAGTTCTTC
few	TRBV29-1	TRBJ1-1	NA	CSVSQGGNTEAFF	TGCAGCGTTTCCCAGGGAGGGAACACTGAAGCTTTCTTT
once	TRBV28	TRBJ1-1	NA	CASRRGDTGMNTEAFF	TGTGCCAGCAGAAGAGGGGACACTGGCATGAACACTGAAGCTTTCTTT
NA	TRBV12-3/TRBV12-4	TRBJ1-4	NA	CASSYRDTGKLFF	TGTGCCAGCAGTTACCGGGACACCGGCAAACTGTTTTTT
NA	TRBV10-3	TRBJ2-3	NA	CAISESRGSPLGTDTQYF	TGTGCCATCAGTGAGTCCCGGGGCAGCCCCCTGGGCACAGATACGCAGTATTTT
NA	TRBV12-3/TRBV12-4	TRBJ2-5	NA	CASSQSGSETQYF	TGTGCCAGCAGCCAGTCGGGTTCGGAGACCCAGTACTTC
NA	TRBV15	TRBJ1-4	NA	CATSRDRRDEKLFF	TGTGCCACCAGCAGAGACAGGAGAGATGAAAAACTGTTTTTT
NA	TRBV27	TRBJ2-2	TRBD1	CASSWTGGPNTGELFF	TGTGCCAGCAGTTGGACAGGGGGCCCGAACACCGGGGAGCTGTTTTTT
NA	TRBV15	TRBJ1-4	TRBD1	CATGRYFTGVPEKLFF	TGTGCCACCGGACGGTACTTTACAGGGGTTCCAGAAAAACTGTTTTTT
NA	TRBV19	TRBJ1-1	NA	CASSIGVHTEAFF	TGTGCCAGTAGTATAGGGGTACACACTGAAGCTTTCTTT
NA	TRBV7-9	TRBJ2-5	NA	CASSLAGAAGGTQYF	TGTGCCAGCAGCTTAGCAGGGGCCGCTGGTGGGACCCAGTACTTC
NA	TRBV7-9	TRBJ2-5	TRBD1	CASSSQGQGIAETQYF	TGTGCCAGCAGCTCGCAGGGACAGGGGATCGCAGAGACCCAGTACTTC
NA	TRBV12-3/TRBV12-4	TRBJ1-2	NA	CASMYRANYGYTF	TGTGCCAGCATGTATCGGGCGAACTATGGCTACACCTTC
NA	TRBV24-1	TRBJ1-5	TRBD1	CATSGPGTGEQPQHF	TGTGCCACCAGTGGCCCCGGGACAGGGGAACAGCCCCAGCATTTT